One T cell receptor beta chain is described in this entry. Its antigen is as yet unknown. Germline V CDR1 and CDR2: SGHTA, FQGNSA. This CDR3 contains 18 residues. Germline trimming cut 3 bases from V and 5 bases from J; bases unmatched to any gene: 18. The data originate from a study of early T cells in non-severe SARS-CoV-2 infection. TCRdb re-called the 5' RACE reads through MiXCR, storing one row per CDR3 protein. The sample holds approximately 40,000 distinct CDR3 sequences, about 11% seen once. The study's findings and limits: Matches to VDJdb favored anti-spike CD8 responses and missed private and CD4 specificities.

The J gene is TRBJ2-5, the V gene TRBV7-2, with 7 nucleotides matching TRBD1. The sequencing sample was made of whole blood. This sequence originates from an adult who was a healthcare worker with PCR-confirmed SARS-CoV-2 infection or an uninfected control (not recorded which). CDR3 sequence: CASSFRSLLQGRVETQYF. Written as DNA, the CDR3 is TGTGCCAGCAGCTTTCGAAGCTTACTACAGGGGCGGGTGGAGACCCAGTACTTC. Drawing the rest from reference TRBV7-2 and TRBJ2-5, the complete variable domain is GAGVSQSPSNKVTEKGKDVELRCDPISGHTALYWYRQSLGQGLEFLIYFQGNSAPDKSGLPSDRFSAERTGGSVSTLTIQRTQQEDSAVYLCASSFRSLLQGRVETQYFGPGTRLLVL.